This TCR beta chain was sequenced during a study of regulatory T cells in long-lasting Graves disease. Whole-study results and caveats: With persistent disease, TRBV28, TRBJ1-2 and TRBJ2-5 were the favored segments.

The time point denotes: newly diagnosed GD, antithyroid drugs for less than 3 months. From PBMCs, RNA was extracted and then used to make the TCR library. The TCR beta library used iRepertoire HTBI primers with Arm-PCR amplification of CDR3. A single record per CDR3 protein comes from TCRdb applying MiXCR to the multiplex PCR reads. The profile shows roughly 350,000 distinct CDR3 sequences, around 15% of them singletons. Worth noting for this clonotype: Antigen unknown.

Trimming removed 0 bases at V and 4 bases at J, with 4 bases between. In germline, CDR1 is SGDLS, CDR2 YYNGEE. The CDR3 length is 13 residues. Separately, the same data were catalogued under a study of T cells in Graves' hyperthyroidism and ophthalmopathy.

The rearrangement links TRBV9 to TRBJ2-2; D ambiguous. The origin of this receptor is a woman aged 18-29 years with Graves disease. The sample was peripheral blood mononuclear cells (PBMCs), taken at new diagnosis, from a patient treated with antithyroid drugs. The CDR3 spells CASSVAGTGELFF. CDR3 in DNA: TGTGCCAGCAGCGTAGCGGGCACCGGGGAGCTGTTTTTT.